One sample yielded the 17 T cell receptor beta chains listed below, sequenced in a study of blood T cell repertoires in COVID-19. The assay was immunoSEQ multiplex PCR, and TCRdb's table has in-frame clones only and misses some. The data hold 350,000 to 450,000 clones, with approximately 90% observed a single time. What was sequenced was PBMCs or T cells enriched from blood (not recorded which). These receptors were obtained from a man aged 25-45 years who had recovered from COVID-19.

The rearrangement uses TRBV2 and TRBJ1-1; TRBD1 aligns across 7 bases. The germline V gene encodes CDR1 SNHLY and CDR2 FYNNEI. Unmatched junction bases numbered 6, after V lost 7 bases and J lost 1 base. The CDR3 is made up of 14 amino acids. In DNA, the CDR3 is TGTGCCAGCACCCTGACAGGGTCGAACACTGAAGCTTTCTTT. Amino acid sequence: CASTLTGSNTEAFF.

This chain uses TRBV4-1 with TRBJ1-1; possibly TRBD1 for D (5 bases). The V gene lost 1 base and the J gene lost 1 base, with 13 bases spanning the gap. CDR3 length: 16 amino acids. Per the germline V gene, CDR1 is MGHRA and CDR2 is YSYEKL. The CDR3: CASSQAPDTQNTEAFF. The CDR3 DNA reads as TGCGCCAGCAGCCAAGCGCCGGACACCCAGAACACTGAAGCTTTCTTT.

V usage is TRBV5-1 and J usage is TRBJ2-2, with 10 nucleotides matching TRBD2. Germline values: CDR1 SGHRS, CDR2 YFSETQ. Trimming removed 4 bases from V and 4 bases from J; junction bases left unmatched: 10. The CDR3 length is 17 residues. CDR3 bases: TGCGCCAGCAGCCCGGGGCTAGCGGGAGCGGTCACCGGGGAGCTGTTTTTT. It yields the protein CASSPGLAGAVTGELFF.

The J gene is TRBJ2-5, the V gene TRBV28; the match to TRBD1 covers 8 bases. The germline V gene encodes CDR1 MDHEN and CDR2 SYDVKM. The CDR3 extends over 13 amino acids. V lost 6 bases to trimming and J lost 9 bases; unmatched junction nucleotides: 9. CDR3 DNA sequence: TGTGCCAGCAGCCGGGGCAGGGGGCTGTCCCAGTACTTC. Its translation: CASSRGRGLSQYF.

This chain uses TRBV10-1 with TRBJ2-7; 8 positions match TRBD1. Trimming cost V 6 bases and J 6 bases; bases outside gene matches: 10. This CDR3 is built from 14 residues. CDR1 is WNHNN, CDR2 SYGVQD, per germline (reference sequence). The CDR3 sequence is CASSPGQGTPEQYF. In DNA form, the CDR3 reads TGCGCCAGCAGCCCCGGACAGGGAACTCCCGAGCAGTACTTC.

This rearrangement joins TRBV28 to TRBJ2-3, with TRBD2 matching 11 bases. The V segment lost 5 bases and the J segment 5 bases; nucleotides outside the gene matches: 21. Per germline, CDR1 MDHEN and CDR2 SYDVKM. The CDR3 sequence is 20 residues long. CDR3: CASSPPLETSGKSGGDTQYF. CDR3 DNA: TGTGCCAGCAGTCCCCCTCTTGAGACTAGCGGGAAGTCTGGGGGAGATACGCAGTATTTT.

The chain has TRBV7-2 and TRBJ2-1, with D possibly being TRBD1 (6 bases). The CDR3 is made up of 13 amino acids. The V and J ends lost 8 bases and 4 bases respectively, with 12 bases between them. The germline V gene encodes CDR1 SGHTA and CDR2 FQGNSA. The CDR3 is CASRQGPYNEQFF. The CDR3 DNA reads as TGTGCCAGCCGCCAGGGGCCTTACAATGAGCAGTTCTTC.

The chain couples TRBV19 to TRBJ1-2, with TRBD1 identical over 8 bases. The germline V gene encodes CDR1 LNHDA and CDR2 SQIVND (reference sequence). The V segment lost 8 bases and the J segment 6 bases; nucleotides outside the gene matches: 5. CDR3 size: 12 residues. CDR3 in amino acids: CASRQGMNGYTF. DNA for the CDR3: TGTGCCAGTCGACAGGGGATGAATGGCTACACCTTC.

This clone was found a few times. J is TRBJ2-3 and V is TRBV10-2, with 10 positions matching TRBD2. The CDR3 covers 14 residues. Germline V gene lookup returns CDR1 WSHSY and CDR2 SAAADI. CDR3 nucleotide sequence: TGCGCAGGCGGGGGAGCGGGAGGGGCAGATACGCAGTATTTT. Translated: CAGGGAGGADTQYF.

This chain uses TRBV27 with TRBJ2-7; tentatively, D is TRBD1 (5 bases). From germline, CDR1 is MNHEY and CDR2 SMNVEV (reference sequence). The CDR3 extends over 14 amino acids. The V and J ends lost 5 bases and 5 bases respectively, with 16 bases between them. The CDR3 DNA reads TGTGCCAGCAGTCCAATCGACCAGGGTGACGAGCAGTACTTC. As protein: CASSPIDQGDEQYF.

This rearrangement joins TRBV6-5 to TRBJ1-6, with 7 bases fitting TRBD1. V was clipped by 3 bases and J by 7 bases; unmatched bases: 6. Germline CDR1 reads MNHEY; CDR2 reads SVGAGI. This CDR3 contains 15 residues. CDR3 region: CASSYKTGKNSPLHF. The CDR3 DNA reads TGTGCCAGCAGTTATAAGACAGGGAAAAATTCACCCCTCCACTTT.

CDR3 DNA sequence: TGTGCCAGCAGCGGCTTCGTGGGGGGGGCTACTGAAGCTTTCTTT. Residues: CASSGFVGGATEAFF. V gene TRBV3-1 (or the pseudogene TRBV3-2) combines with J gene TRBJ1-1, with D possibly matching TRBD1 (6 bases). V was pared by 5 bases and J by 5 bases, with 18 bases between. Germline loops: CDR1 LGHDT, CDR2 YNNKEL (reference sequence). The CDR3 loop spans 15 amino acids.

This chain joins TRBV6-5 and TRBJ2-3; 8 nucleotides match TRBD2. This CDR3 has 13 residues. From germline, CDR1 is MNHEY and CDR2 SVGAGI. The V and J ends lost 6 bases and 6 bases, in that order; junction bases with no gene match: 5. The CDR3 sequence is CASRKRETDTQYF. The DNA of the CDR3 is TGTGCCAGCAGGAAGCGGGAGACCGATACGCAGTATTTT.

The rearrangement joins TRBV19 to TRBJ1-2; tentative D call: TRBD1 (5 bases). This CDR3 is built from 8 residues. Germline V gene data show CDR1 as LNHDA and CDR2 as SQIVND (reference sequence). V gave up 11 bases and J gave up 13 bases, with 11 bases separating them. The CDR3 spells CASCGGTF. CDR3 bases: TGTGCCTCCTGCGGGGGCACCTTC.

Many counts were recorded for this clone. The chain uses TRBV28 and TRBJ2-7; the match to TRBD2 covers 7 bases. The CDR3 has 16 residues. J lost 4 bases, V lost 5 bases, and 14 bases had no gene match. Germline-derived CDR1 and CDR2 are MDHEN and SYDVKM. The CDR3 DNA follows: TGTGCCAGCAGTGTCCCTTCGTGGGAGGGCCGTTACGAGCAGTACTTC. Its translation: CASSVPSWEGRYEQYF.

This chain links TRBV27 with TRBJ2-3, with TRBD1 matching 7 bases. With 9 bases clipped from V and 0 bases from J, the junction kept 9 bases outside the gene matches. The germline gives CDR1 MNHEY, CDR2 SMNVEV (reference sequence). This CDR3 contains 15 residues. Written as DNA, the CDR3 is TGTGCCAGTTCAAGACAGGGTCGAAGCACAGATACGCAGTATTTT. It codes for CASSRQGRSTDTQYF.

This CDR3 is CATSAREEALTTYEQYF. The CDR3 nucleotides are TGTGCCACCAGCGCCCGGGAGGAGGCACTAACCACCTACGAGCAGTACTTC. The chain employs TRBV15 and TRBJ2-7; the match to TRBD2 covers 7 bases. The CDR3 length is 17 residues. The germline gives CDR1 LNHNV, CDR2 YYDKDF (reference sequence). Germline trimming cut 5 bases from V and 2 bases from J; bases unmatched to any gene: 15.